A single T cell receptor beta chain is shown here with its context. Its antigen is still unknown. This CDR3 is 15 amino acids long. The ends lost 5 bases at V and 9 bases at J; junction bases unmatched: 9. Preparation of the TCRbeta library used unique molecular identifiers. TCRdb ran MiXCR on the PCR reads and lists one entry per CDR3 protein. The profile covers just over 950,000 distinct CDR3 sequences, with about 30% appearing a single time and over 25% taken by the ten largest. These data are taken from a study of T-cell reconstitution after alpha-beta-depleted transplantation in children. Regarding the study as a whole: At day 60, the high TCRbeta diversity found in some patients originated from recipient T cells and thymic progenitors that had survived. Fresh T-cell production supplied most of the T-cell counts and diversity seen one year after transplant.

This material consisted of PBMCs, mostly from graft donor cells, taken 360 days after TCRalphabeta/CD19-depleted stem cell transplant. The source of this sequence is a boy under three years old who had a stem cell transplant for SCID, so the T cells may come from the graft donor. The V gene is TRBV12-3 or TRBV12-4, the J gene TRBJ1-6; 8 bases map to TRBD1. In nucleotides, the CDR3 is TGTGCCAGCAGTGACACCGGGACAGGCCCTTCACCCCTCCACTTT. It codes for CASSDTGTGPSPLHF.